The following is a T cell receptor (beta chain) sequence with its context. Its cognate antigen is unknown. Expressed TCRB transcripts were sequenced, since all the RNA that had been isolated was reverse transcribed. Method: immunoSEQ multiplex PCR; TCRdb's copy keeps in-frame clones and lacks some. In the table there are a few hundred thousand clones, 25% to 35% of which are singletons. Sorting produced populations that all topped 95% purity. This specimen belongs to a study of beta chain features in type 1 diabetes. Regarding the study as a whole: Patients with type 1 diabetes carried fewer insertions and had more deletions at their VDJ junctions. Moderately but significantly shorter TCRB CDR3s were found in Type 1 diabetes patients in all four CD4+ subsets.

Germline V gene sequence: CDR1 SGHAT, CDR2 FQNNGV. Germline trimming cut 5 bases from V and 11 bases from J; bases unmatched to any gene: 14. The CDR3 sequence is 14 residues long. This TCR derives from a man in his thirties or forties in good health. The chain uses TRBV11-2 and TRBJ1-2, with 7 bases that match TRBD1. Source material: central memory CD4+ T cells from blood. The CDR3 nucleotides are TGTGCCAGCAGCAACCGACAGGGATCAGTGAGATACACCTTC. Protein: CASSNRQGSVRYTF. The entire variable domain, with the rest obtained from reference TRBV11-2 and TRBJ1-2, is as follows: EAGVAQSPRYKIIEKRQSVAFWCNPISGHATLYWYQQILGQGPKLLIQFQNNGVVDDSQLPKDRFSAERLKGVDSTLKIQPAKLEDSAVYLCASSNRQGSVRYTFGSGTRLTVV.